Included here is one T cell receptor (beta chain) sequence, with context. It lacks a known antigen. No base quality information exists; no much larger clone differs at one position. This record comes from a study of blood T cell repertoires in COVID-19 (dated by TCRdb to 2019 to 2021). In the study overall: Collaborator samples came from the United States, Italy and Spain and covered acute and convalescent phases of COVID-19. A de-identified subject ID, COVID-19 status, age in years and sex were almost always included in the sample metadata. Deeply sampled blood TCRbeta repertoires from subjects exposed to, actively infected with, or recovered from COVID-19 were included in the dataset. A freely available public database, intended as a resource for researchers studying the immune response to SARS-CoV-2, is where the repertoires were released. Samples came from the ongoing ImmuneRACE study (first 160 participants) plus 1,254 subjects from 6 global collaborators. Where HLA class I and class II types were available, the types were taken from metadata supplied by the sample provider, not from assay-based typing. The prospective study material was composed of cDNA or gDNA derived from T cells, B-cell-depleted T cells, or PBMCs. The paper as a whole reports these results and caveats: Clinical and demographic metadata were provided uncurated, with the amount varying by source and participant.

Whole blood was collected in K2EDTA tubes by collaborating institutions according to the institutions' own protocols. Collaborator samples were shipped for TCRbeta analysis as frozen whole blood, isolated PBMCs, or DNA extracted from either sample type. The immunoSEQ Assay, a bias-controlled multiplex PCR, was used to amplify TCRbeta CDR3 regions from genomic DNA. The published analysis was carried out like this. Nucleated cell counts per sample were estimated from amplification of reference gene primers within the assay. To quantify the absolute abundance of each unique TCRbeta CDR3 rearrangement, sequence reads were collapsed and filtered. For each sample, productive Simpson clonality was calculated by taking the square root of Simpson's diversity index across productive rearrangements. TCRdb obtained this table from immuneACCESS and retained in-frame rearrangements with V and J assigned. These tables miss some clones; where compared with another copy, unresolved V genes account for less than half of the shortfall, and the remainder is unexplained. The D gene and trimming were derived from the DNA, and the V and J assignments and clone size from that table. This sample has around 57,000 clones in its table, and over 75% of those were observed once. The ten largest clonotypes hold 6.5% to 10% of the sample.

CDR1 SNHLY and CDR2 FYNNEI were looked up in the germline V gene. The CDR3 sequence holds 13 residues, the cysteine and phenylalanine included. The sequence is cut down to CDR3 DNA, 39 bases in frame from base 1. After removal of 6 bases from V and 6 bases from J, the junction retains 1 base not matched to a gene. The origin of this receptor is a man in his fifties with active COVID-19. This sequence uses TRBV2 and TRBJ1-6; 8 bases in between match TRBD1. Input material: peripheral blood. The CDR3 has the sequence CASRGQVNSPLHF. The sequenced DNA: TGTGCCAGCAGGGGACAGGTTAATTCACCCCTCCACTTT.